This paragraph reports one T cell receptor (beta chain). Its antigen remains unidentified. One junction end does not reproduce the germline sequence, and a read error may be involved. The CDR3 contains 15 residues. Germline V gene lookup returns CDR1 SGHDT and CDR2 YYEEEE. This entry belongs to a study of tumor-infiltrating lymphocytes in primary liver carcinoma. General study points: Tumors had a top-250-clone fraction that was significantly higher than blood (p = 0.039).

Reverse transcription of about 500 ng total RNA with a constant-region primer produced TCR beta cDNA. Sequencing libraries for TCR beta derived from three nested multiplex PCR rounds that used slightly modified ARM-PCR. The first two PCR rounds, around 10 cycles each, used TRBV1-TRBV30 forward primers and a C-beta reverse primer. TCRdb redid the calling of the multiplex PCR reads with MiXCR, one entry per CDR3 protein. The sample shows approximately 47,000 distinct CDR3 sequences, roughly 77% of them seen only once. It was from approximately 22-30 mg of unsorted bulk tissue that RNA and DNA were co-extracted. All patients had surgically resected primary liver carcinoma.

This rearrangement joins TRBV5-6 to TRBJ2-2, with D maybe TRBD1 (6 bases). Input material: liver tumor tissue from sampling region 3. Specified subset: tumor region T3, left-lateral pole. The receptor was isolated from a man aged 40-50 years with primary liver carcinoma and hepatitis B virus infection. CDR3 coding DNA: TGCGCCAGCATCTTGGAGCAGGGGATAACCGGGGAGCTGTTTTTT. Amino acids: CASILEQGITGELFF.